The rows below give T cell receptor beta chains drawn from one sample of a study of cytotoxic CD8 clonotypes in ibrutinib-treated CLL. The repertoire was sequenced with immunoSEQ multiplex PCR; TCRdb's copy has only in-frame clones and lacks some. Of some 76,000 clones in the sample, 75% to 90% are singletons; the top ten hold less than 45%. The specimen comprised PBMCs, sampled after 24 months of ibrutinib treatment. All receptors derive from a human donor with chronic lymphocytic leukemia. Each CDR3 is given with its conserved first and last residue. D genes are given only for firm matches. Rows may omit the clone size; those that give it use once, few, many or a size class.

v_call	j_call	d_call	clone_size	cdr3_aa	cdr3_nt
TRBV11-2	TRBJ2-6	NA	once	CASRGMMDGANVLTF	TGTGCCAGCAGAGGTATGATGGATGGGGCCAACGTCCTGACTTTC
TRBV5-1	TRBJ2-7	TRBD1	NA	CASSNPGQGYEQYF	TGCGCCAGCAGCAATCCAGGACAGGGCTACGAGCAGTACTTC
TRBV19	TRBJ2-3	NA	NA	CASSPGLGTQYF	TGTGCCAGTAGTCCAGGCCTGGGTACGCAGTATTTT
TRBV7-3	TRBJ2-1	TRBD2	NA	CASSLTLAEARRGEQFF	TGTGCCAGCAGCTTAACACTAGCGGAGGCTCGCCGGGGTGAGCAGTTCTTC
TRBV6-5	TRBJ2-2	NA	NA	CASSYDRNTGELFF	TGTGCCAGCAGTTACGACAGGAACACCGGGGAGCTGTTTTTT
TRBV7-2	TRBJ2-7	TRBD1	NA	CASTTDRAALYEQYF	TGTGCCAGCACGACGGACAGGGCGGCTCTATACGAGCAGTACTTC
TRBV30	TRBJ2-3	TRBD2	NA	CAWSRTSGSGLTDTQYF	TGTGCCTGGAGCCGGACTAGCGGGAGTGGTCTCACAGATACGCAGTATTTT
TRBV9	TRBJ2-3	TRBD1	NA	CASSLGTGVVDTQYF	TGTGCCAGCAGCTTAGGGACAGGGGTCGTCGATACGCAGTATTTT
TRBV29-1	TRBJ2-3	NA	NA	CSVGDSGFTDTQYF	TGCAGCGTCGGCGACAGTGGATTCACAGATACGCAGTATTTT
TRBV2	TRBJ2-3	NA	NA	CASSDGPHATDTQYF	TGTGCCAGCAGTGATGGCCCCCACGCCACAGATACGCAGTATTTT
TRBV28	TRBJ2-7	TRBD2	NA	CASSLGRMGGFYEQYF	TGTGCCAGCAGTTTAGGACGAATGGGGGGGTTTTACGAGCAGTACTTC
TRBV27	TRBJ1-1	NA	NA	CASGRTVTEAFF	TGTGCCAGCGGTAGGACGGTGACTGAAGCTTTCTTT
TRBV2	TRBJ2-7	NA	NA	CASFGQENAYEQYF	TGTGCCAGCTTCGGGCAGGAGAACGCCTACGAGCAGTACTTC
TRBV9	TRBJ1-5	NA	NA	CASSVSGALGQPQHF	TGTGCCAGCAGCGTATCGGGGGCCTTAGGCCAGCCCCAGCATTTT
TRBV6-5	TRBJ2-7	NA	many	CASSRDRSSGEQYF	TGTGCCAGCAGCAGAGACAGGTCTTCAGGGGAGCAGTACTTC
TRBV7-2	TRBJ2-5	TRBD1	NA	CASSLTAGGVETQYF	TGTGCCAGCAGCTTAACGGCAGGGGGTGTGGAGACCCAGTACTTC
TRBV7-9	TRBJ2-5	TRBD2	once	CASSEQRGPQETQYF	TGTGCCAGCAGCGAGCAGCGGGGCCCCCAAGAGACCCAGTACTTC
TRBV5-1	TRBJ2-2	NA	NA	CASSLALSNTGELFF	TGCGCCAGCAGCTTGGCTCTCTCTAACACCGGGGAGCTGTTTTTT
TRBV28	TRBJ2-7	TRBD2	NA	CATRRSGGIEQYF	TGTGCCACCCGCCGAAGCGGGGGGATCGAGCAGTACTTC
TRBV7-8	TRBJ2-5	NA	NA	CASSLSVAAQETQYF	TGTGCCAGCAGCTTATCGGTAGCGGCTCAAGAGACCCAGTACTTC
TRBV28	TRBJ2-3	NA	NA	CASSPYRVPTPTDTQYF	TGTGCCAGCAGTCCCTACAGGGTCCCCACGCCCACAGATACGCAGTATTTT
TRBV2	TRBJ1-5	NA	NA	CASRRQDSSNQPQHF	TGTGCCAGCAGAAGACAGGACTCTAGCAATCAGCCCCAGCATTTT
TRBV30	TRBJ1-2	TRBD1	few	CAWIIGGTRQGGYGYTF	TGTGCCTGGATCATAGGGGGGACCAGACAGGGAGGCTATGGCTACACCTTC
TRBV2	TRBJ2-6	NA	NA	CASSGTAGANVLTF	TGTGCCAGCAGCGGGACCGCTGGGGCCAACGTCCTGACTTTC
TRBV2	TRBJ2-7	NA	NA	CASSRVEQYF	TGTGCCAGCAGTCGGGTCGAGCAGTACTTC
TRBV2	TRBJ2-1	NA	NA	CASSVGGNEQFF	TGTGCCAGCAGTGTGGGGGGAAATGAGCAGTTCTTC